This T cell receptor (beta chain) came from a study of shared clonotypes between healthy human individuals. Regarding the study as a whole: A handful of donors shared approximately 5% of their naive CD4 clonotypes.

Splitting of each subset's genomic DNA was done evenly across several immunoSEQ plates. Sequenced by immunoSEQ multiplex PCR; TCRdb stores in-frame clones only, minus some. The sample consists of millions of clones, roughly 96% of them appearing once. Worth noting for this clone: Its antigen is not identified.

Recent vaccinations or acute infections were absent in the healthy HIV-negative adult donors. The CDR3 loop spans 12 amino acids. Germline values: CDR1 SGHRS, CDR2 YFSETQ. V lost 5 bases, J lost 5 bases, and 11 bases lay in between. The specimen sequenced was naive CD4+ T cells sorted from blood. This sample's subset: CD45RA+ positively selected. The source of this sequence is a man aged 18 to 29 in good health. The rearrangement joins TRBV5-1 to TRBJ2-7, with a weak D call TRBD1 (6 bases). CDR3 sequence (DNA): TGCGCCAGCAGGCCAGGGGACAACGAGCAGTACTTC. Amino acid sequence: CASRPGDNEQYF.